One TCR beta chain is described in this entry. Per the study methods: Estimated nucleated cell counts came from reference gene primer amplification. Method: immunoSEQ multiplex PCR; TCRdb's copy keeps in-frame clones and lacks some. The V and J calls and clone size are taken from that table; D and trimming were inferred from the DNA. Among about 190,000 clones listed, over 75% were seen once. Germline CDR1 is SGHTA and CDR2 is FQGNSA. This CDR3 region has 15 residues. V lost 3 bases and J lost 6, with 14 bases in between. These data are taken from a study of blood T cell repertoires in COVID-19. Overall study context: The samples span acute and convalescent COVID-19 from the United States, Italy and Spain. Sample material is recorded as cDNA or gDNA derived from T cells, B-cell-depleted T cells, or PBMCs.

The source material was peripheral blood. The chain joins TRBV7-2 to TRBJ2-2; TRBD1 is a possible D gene (5 bases). The clonotype originates from a man in his fifties or sixties who had recovered from COVID-19. The CDR3 is CASSFRLGDSGELFF. DNA for the CDR3: TGTGCCAGCAGCTTTCGCCTAGGGGATTCCGGGGAGCTGTTTTTT.